This is a list of T cell receptor beta chains from one sample in a study of neurological immune-mediated disorders. From the 5' RACE reads, TCRdb called clonotypes with MiXCR, one entry per CDR3 protein. The repertoire holds about 55,000 distinct CDR3 sequences, just under 4% seen once, with 1.9% in the top ten. The sequenced sample was CD4+ T cells from blood. The receptors shown here come from a middle-aged woman with multiple sclerosis. Each CDR3 is given with its conserved first and last residue. Fields, in order: CDR3 length, D gene, J gene, clone size, V gene, CDR3 DNA, CDR3 protein. D genes are given only for firm matches. Expanded clones get a size class; other rows say once, few or many, or leave the size out.

>15|TRBD2|TRBJ2-3|many|TRBV9
TGTGCCAGCAGCACGGGGGGGCAGGTAACAGATACGCAGTATTTT
CASSTGGQVTDTQYF
>14|NA|TRBJ2-1|many|TRBV2
TGTGCCAGCAGTGAGCAGGCCCCCTACAATGAGCAGTTCTTC
CASSEQAPYNEQFF
>15|TRBD1|TRBJ2-1|many|TRBV20-1
TGCAGTGCTAGAAACCGGGACAGATTTATGCATGAGCAGTTCTTC
CSARNRDRFMHEQFF
>16|TRBD2|TRBJ2-2|many|TRBV6-5
TGTGCCAGCAGGGGACTGGCGGGGGGGAACACCGGGGAGCTGTTTTTT
CASRGLAGGNTGELFF
>15|TRBD1|TRBJ1-1|few|TRBV5-1
TGCGCCAGCAGCCCCTACAGGGGTGGGAACACTGAAGCTTTCTTT
CASSPYRGGNTEAFF
>17|TRBD1|TRBJ2-2|many|TRBV5-1
TGCGCCAGCAGCCCAGGGACAGGGGGCTCGGGAACCGGGGAGCTGTTTTTT
CASSPGTGGSGTGELFF
>16|TRBD1|TRBJ1-2|many|TRBV20-1
TGCAGTGCTAGGGATCCCGGGGACAGGCTTTTCTATGGCTACACCTTC
CSARDPGDRLFYGYTF
>16|TRBD2|TRBJ2-3|many|TRBV7-6
TGTGCCAGCAGCCCCTTTAGCGGGGGGCAGGCAGATACGCAGTATTTT
CASSPFSGGQADTQYF
>13|NA|TRBJ1-2|many|TRBV6-5
TGTGCCAGCAGTCAACTGGGTCTTTATGGCTACACCTTC
CASSQLGLYGYTF
>14|TRBD1|TRBJ2-1|many|TRBV5-1
TGCGCCAGCAGCTCGGACAGGGGAGGGGATGAGCAGTTCTTC
CASSSDRGGDEQFF
>13|NA|TRBJ2-3|many|TRBV9
TGTGCCAGCAGCTTTAGGACTACAGATACGCAGTATTTT
CASSFRTTDTQYF
>15|NA|TRBJ2-2|few|TRBV5-1
TGCGCCAGCAGCTTTGGTCCTGGGGACACCGGGGAGCTGTTTTTT
CASSFGPGDTGELFF
>13|NA|TRBJ2-5|many|TRBV5-1
TGCGCCAGCAGCTTGGCAGCGCAAGAGACCCAGTACTTC
CASSLAAQETQYF
>16|TRBD1|TRBJ2-5|NA|TRBV5-1
TGCGCCAGCACCAGGGGGACAACTGGGGTGTCAGAGACCCAGTACTTC
CASTRGTTGVSETQYF
>17|TRBD2|TRBJ2-5|many|TRBV5-1
TGCGCCAGCAGCTTGATGTTAGCGGGGTTACGGCAAGAGACCCAGTACTTC
CASSLMLAGLRQETQYF
>15|TRBD1|TRBJ1-1|many|TRBV5-4
TGTGCCAGCAGCCCCCATCGGGACAGCTACACTGAAGCTTTCTTT
CASSPHRDSYTEAFF
>10|NA|TRBJ1-2|NA|TRBV20-1
TGCAGTGCTAACAGGGATGGCTACACCTTC
CSANRDGYTF
>13|NA|TRBJ1-5|many|TRBV29-1
TGCAGCGTTGTTGTACAGGGAGATCAGCCCCAGCATTTT
CSVVVQGDQPQHF
>15|TRBD2|TRBJ2-3|many|TRBV11-2
TGTGCCAGCAGCTTAGCGACGCTAGCGGCAGATACGCAGTATTTT
CASSLATLAADTQYF
>15|NA|TRBJ2-7|NA|TRBV27
TGTGCCAGCAGTTTTAACACGATTGAAGGCTACGAGCAGTACTTC
CASSFNTIEGYEQYF
>13|NA|TRBJ1-1|many|TRBV7-2
TGTGCCAGCAGCCCGGACCCTGAAGTCGAAGCTTTCTTT
CASSPDPEVEAFF
>14|NA|TRBJ2-5|many|TRBV15
TGTGCCACCAGCAAGCGGATGACCCAAGAGACCCAGTACTTC
CATSKRMTQETQYF
>16|TRBD1|TRBJ2-2|many|TRBV9
TGTGCCAGCAGCGTAGCAGGGGGCCGTGGTACCGGGGAGCTGTTTTTT
CASSVAGGRGTGELFF
>13|TRBD1|TRBJ1-6|many|TRBV5-5
TGTGCCAGCAGCCCTCAGGGGGGGACTTTAATCCACTTT
CASSPQGGTLIHF
>12|NA|TRBJ1-2|many|TRBV20-1
TGCAGTGCTCCTCCAGTGAGCTATGGCTACACCTTC
CSAPPVSYGYTF
>17|TRBD1|TRBJ2-7|many|TRBV4-1
TGCGCCAGCAGCCAACAACCCCCGGAGACAGGGGACCACGAGCAGTACTTC
CASSQQPPETGDHEQYF
>14|TRBD2|TRBJ2-7|many|TRBV7-8
TGTGCCAGCAGCTTAGGACTAGCGGGGTACGAGCAGTACTTC
CASSLGLAGYEQYF
>13|NA|TRBJ2-7|many|TRBV4-1
TGCGCCAGCAGCCAAGAAGGCTCCTACGAGCAGTACTTC
CASSQEGSYEQYF
>14|NA|TRBJ2-5|many|TRBV5-1
TGCGCCAGCAGCTTGGCCCTAGCTCGGGAGACCCAGTACTTC
CASSLALARETQYF
>16|TRBD1|TRBJ1-6|many|TRBV7-8
TGTGCCAGCAGCTTATCGGCAGGGGGCCTTAATTCACCCCTCCACTTT
CASSLSAGGLNSPLHF
>15|TRBD2|TRBJ2-3|many|TRBV7-2
TGTGCCAGCAGCTGGCGGGGGGGCCCCCCAGATACGCAGTATTTT
CASSWRGGPPDTQYF
>13|NA|TRBJ1-1|many|TRBV14
TGTGCCAGCAGCCAAGGGTTGAGCACTGAAGCTTTCTTT
CASSQGLSTEAFF
>12|NA|TRBJ1-2|many|TRBV10-3
TGTGCCATCAGTGAGCGGTATAATGGCTACACCTTC
CAISERYNGYTF
>14|NA|TRBJ2-5|many|TRBV5-1
TGCGCCAGCAGCTTGGAGGAACGCTCAGGGACCCAGTACTTC
CASSLEERSGTQYF
>12|NA|TRBJ2-3|many|TRBV6-5
TGTGCCAGCACGGGTAGCACAGATACGCAGTATTTT
CASTGSTDTQYF
>11|NA|TRBJ2-1|many|TRBV20-1
TGCAGTGCTAGAGAGGACGATGAGCAGTTCTTC
CSAREDDEQFF
>14|NA|TRBJ2-5|many|TRBV10-2
TGCGCCAGCAGTGCTCCGGGACGAAAAGAGACCCAGTACTTC
CASSAPGRKETQYF
>15|TRBD1|TRBJ2-3|many|TRBV29-1
TGCAGCGTTGAGGGGACAGGGGGCGGTGCAGATACGCAGTATTTT
CSVEGTGGGADTQYF
>14|NA|TRBJ1-5|many|TRBV7-9
TGTGCCAGCAGCTCCAGCCAGGGAAGTCAGCCCCAGCATTTT
CASSSSQGSQPQHF
>15|TRBD1|TRBJ2-1|many|TRBV5-1
TGCGCCAGCAGCTTGGAGGGGGCGACGTACAATGAGCAGTTCTTC
CASSLEGATYNEQFF
>13|NA|TRBJ1-1|many|TRBV4-2
TGTGCCAGCAGCCTGAACCAAGCCTCTGAAGCTTTCTTT
CASSLNQASEAFF
>16|NA|TRBJ2-2|many|TRBV4-1
TGCGCCAGCAGCCAAATTGGGGGGGCTAGGACCGGGGAGCTGTTTTTT
CASSQIGGARTGELFF
>18|TRBD2|TRBJ2-3|many|TRBV10-3
TGTGCCATCAGTGTGCGGGGGGCCAAATTCTCCGTCACAGATACGCAGTATTTT
CAISVRGAKFSVTDTQYF